What follows are 24 T cell receptor beta chains derived from one specimen sequenced in a study of shared clonotypes between healthy human individuals. Only in-frame clones appear in the TCRdb table, and some are missing; sequencing was by immunoSEQ multiplex PCR. The sample lists more than 2 million clones, 85% to 95% occurring once. Naivety among CD8 cells was defined by CD45RO negativity and positive CCR7 selection, thereby excluding terminally differentiated effector memory CD45RA+ cells. Sequencing was done on a sample of naive CD8+ T cells sorted from blood. The source of these receptors is a man younger than 35 in good health.

V usage is TRBV28 and J usage is TRBJ2-5; 7 bases are shared with TRBD2. Trimming cost V 0 bases and J 0 bases; bases outside gene matches: 7. Germline V lookup: CDR1 MDHEN, CDR2 SYDVKM. The CDR3 length is 17 residues. In DNA form, the CDR3 reads TGTGCCAGCAGTTTATGGGCGGGGGAGGTGGACCAAGAGACCCAGTACTTC. This gives the protein CASSLWAGEVDQETQYF.

The chain carries TRBV5-6 and TRBJ2-7; no clear D. The CDR3 contains 14 residues. The V gene's germline CDR1 is SGHDT and CDR2 YYEEEE. Trimming shortened V by 2 bases and J by 3 bases, and 12 bases separated the two germline ends. The DNA of the CDR3 is TGTGCCAGCAGCTTAGGGCAGTTGGACTACGAGCAGTACTTC. Translated: CASSLGQLDYEQYF. Combining the CDR3 with reference TRBV5-6 and TRBJ2-7 gives the whole variable domain DAGVTQSPTHLIKTRGQQVTLRCSPKSGHDTVSWYQQALGQGPQFIFQYYEEEERQRGNFPDRFSGHQFPNYSSELNVNALLLGDSALYLCASSLGQLDYEQYFGPGTRLTVT.

The CDR3 spells CASSTRTSRSTDTQYF. CDR3 coding DNA: TGTGCCAGCAGCACTAGGACTAGCAGGAGCACAGATACGCAGTATTTT. The chain has TRBV13 and TRBJ2-3, with 8 bases that match TRBD2. The CDR3 has 16 amino acids. CDR1 is PRHDT and CDR2 is FYEKMQ in the germline V gene (reference sequence). V shed 5 bases, J shed 0 bases, and the junction held 7 bases outside the gene matches.

The chain combines TRBV5-1 with TRBJ2-1, with 15 bases fitting TRBD2. CDR1 and CDR2 from the germline V gene are SGHRS and YFSETQ. CDR3 length equals 18 residues. Trimming took 4 bases from V and 0 from J; bases not matched to a gene: 5. The CDR3 protein is CASSPGLAGGYSYNEQFF. Here the CDR3 DNA reads TGCGCCAGCAGCCCGGGACTAGCGGGGGGCTACTCCTACAATGAGCAGTTCTTC.

The CDR3 nucleotides read TGTGCCAGCAGACAGGGTGGTGAGGAGACCCAGTACTTC. Translation: CASRQGGEETQYF. The V gene is TRBV6-5, the J gene TRBJ2-5; D might be TRBD1 (6 bases). This CDR3 region has 13 residues. Germline lookup yields CDR1 MNHEY and CDR2 SVGAGI. V was clipped by 6 bases and J by 5 bases, with 13 bases between them.

The V and J genes are TRBV30 and TRBJ2-7; the D call may be TRBD1 or TRBD2 (6 bases each). The CDR3 has 12 amino acids. The germline V gene has CDR1 GTSNPN and CDR2 SVGIG (reference sequence). This CDR3 reads CDGGRVRHEQYF. The DNA for the CDR3 is TGTGACGGGGGCAGGGTCCGCCACGAGCAGTACTTC.

V and J are TRBV5-1 and TRBJ2-7; no clear D. Trimming cost V 2 bases and J 0 bases, with 12 bases left between them. CDR3 length: 15 amino acids. Germline V gives CDR1 SGHRS, CDR2 YFSETQ. The CDR3 DNA is TGCGCCAGCAGCTTTTCTTACGGAAGCTCCTACGAGCAGTACTTC. Its protein product is CASSFSYGSSYEQYF.

The chain couples TRBV27 to TRBJ2-1, with a possible D match to TRBD1 (6 bases). The CDR3 has 11 residues. Trimming removed 6 bases from V and 13 bases from J, with 13 bases in between. The germline V gene has CDR1 MNHEY and CDR2 SMNVEV (reference sequence). CDR3 DNA: TGTGCCAGCAGGTACAGGGTGGAACAGTTCTTC. Protein sequence: CASRYRVEQFF.

The rearrangement links TRBV5-1 to TRBJ2-7; 8 nucleotides line up with TRBD1. There are 18 residues in the CDR3. Trimming took 4 bases from V and 0 from J; bases not matched to a gene: 15. Germline CDR1 SGHRS, CDR2 YFSETQ. CDR3 sequence: CASSPDRTGQTSSYEQYF. In DNA form, the CDR3 reads TGCGCCAGCAGCCCGGACCGGACAGGGCAGACCAGCTCCTACGAGCAGTACTTC. Full variable domain (outside the CDR3, taken from reference TRBV5-1 and TRBJ2-7): KAGVTQTPRYLIKTRGQQVTLSCSPISGHRSVSWYQQTPGQGLQFLFEYFSETQRNKGNFPGRFSGRQFSNSRSEMNVSTLELGDSALYLCASSPDRTGQTSSYEQYFGPGTRLTVT.

The chain employs TRBV7-2 and TRBJ2-2; the D gene is possibly TRBD1 (5 bases). Germline V CDR1 and CDR2: SGHTA, FQGNSA. The V end was cut by 8 bases, the J end by 1 base, with 17 bases between. CDR3 length: 16 amino acids. CDR3 loop: CASGAGPALNTGELFF. DNA for the CDR3: TGTGCCAGCGGGGCAGGGCCAGCTTTGAACACCGGGGAGCTGTTTTTT. The full variable domain, with the rest looked up from reference TRBV7-2 and TRBJ2-2, is GAGVSQSPSNKVTEKGKDVELRCDPISGHTALYWYRQSLGQGLEFLIYFQGNSAPDKSGLPSDRFSAERTGGSVSTLTIQRTQQEDSAVYLCASGAGPALNTGELFFGEGSRLTVL.

J is TRBJ2-7 and V is TRBV10-3, with D possibly TRBD1 on 6 matching bases. The germline CDR1 and CDR2 sequences are ENHRY and SYGVKD. V shed 5 bases and J shed 3 bases, with 14 bases lying between them. This CDR3 comprises 14 residues. The CDR3 region has the DNA TGTGCCATCAGTTCTTCCACACAGGGCTACGAGCAGTACTTC. It codes for CAISSSTQGYEQYF.

The gene calls are TRBV5-4 and TRBJ2-3, with D possibly being TRBD1 (6 bases). Germline V gives CDR1 SGHNT, CDR2 YYREEE (reference sequence). CDR3 size: 13 residues. V was shortened by 3 bases and J by 9 bases, with 14 bases between the two germline ends. CDR3 residues: CASSSLGGETQYF. CDR3 in DNA: TGTGCCAGCAGCTCCCTAGGGGGAGAAACGCAGTATTTT.

The V gene is TRBV12-2, the J gene TRBJ2-1; TRBD1, as called in the table, went unchecked against the DNA. TRBV12-2 is a documented pseudogene. This CDR3 contains 14 residues. The CDR3 DNA follows: TGTGCAAGTCCACAGACAGGGGCTGGGAATGAGCAGTTCTTC. It encodes CASPQTGAGNEQFF.

This chain uses TRBV10-3 with TRBJ2-7; D perhaps matches TRBD2 (7 bases). The V gene's germline CDR1 is ENHRY and CDR2 SYGVKD. V was clipped by 2 bases and J by 6 bases, with 14 bases between them. The CDR3 consists of 14 residues. CDR3: CAISETGGSLEQYF. DNA for the CDR3: TGTGCCATCAGTGAGACGGGGGGCTCGCTCGAGCAGTACTTC.

On this clone itself: It differs at one base from a far larger clone, so likely a read error. V gene TRBV5-4 combines with J gene TRBJ2-2, with D maybe TRBD1 (5 bases). CDR1 is SGHNT and CDR2 is YYREEE in the germline V gene (reference sequence). V was pared by 2 bases and J by 1 base, with 6 bases between. The CDR3 extends over 14 amino acids. The CDR3 region has the DNA TGTGCCAGCAGCTTCCAGGGGAACACCGGGGAGCTGTTTTTT. This encodes CASSFQGNTGELFF.

The chain has TRBV5-6 and TRBJ2-7; TRBD2 matches at 11 bases. The ends lost 2 bases at V and 1 base at J; junction bases unmatched: 5. The CDR3 totals 16 residues. The germline V gene has CDR1 SGHDT and CDR2 YYEEEE. CDR3: CASSLLTSGRSYEQYF. CDR3 nucleotide sequence: TGTGCCAGCAGCTTACTTACTAGCGGGAGATCCTACGAGCAGTACTTC.

CDR3 DNA sequence: TGTGCCAGCATTGCGACAGACTCCTACGAGCAGTACTTC. Amino acid sequence: CASIATDSYEQYF. This chain joins TRBV28 and TRBJ2-7; a possible D gene is TRBD1 (5 bases). Germline assignment: CDR1 MDHEN and CDR2 SYDVKM. V lost 7 bases, J lost 0 bases, and 10 bases lay in between. This CDR3 has 13 residues. The full variable domain, its missing parts supplied by reference TRBV28 and TRBJ2-7, is DVKVTQSSRYLVKRTGEKVFLECVQDMDHENMFWYRQDPGLGLRLIYFSYDVKMKEKGDIPEGYSVSREKKERFSLILESASTNQTSMYLCASIATDSYEQYFGPGTRLTVT.

The rearrangement uses TRBV7-2 and TRBJ1-2; D is ambiguous. Per germline, CDR1 SGHTA and CDR2 FQGNSA. CDR3 length: 14 amino acids. Between the trimmed V and J ends, which lost 0 bases and 8 bases, there was a span of 13 bases. The CDR3 sequence: CASSLANGLEGYTF. The DNA of the CDR3 is TGTGCCAGCAGCTTAGCCAATGGTTTGGAGGGCTACACCTTC.

J is TRBJ1-1 and V is TRBV9; TRBD1 aligns across 11 bases. Germline V CDR1 and CDR2: SGDLS, YYNGEE. J lost 0 bases, V lost 4 bases, and 8 bases had no gene match. The CDR3 totals 17 residues. CDR3 sequence: CASSLSGQGAMNTEAFF. CDR3 in DNA: TGTGCCAGCAGCCTCTCCGGACAGGGGGCCATGAACACTGAAGCTTTCTTT.

V usage is TRBV5-1 and J usage is TRBJ2-7; the match to TRBD1 covers 11 bases. Germline V CDR1 and CDR2: SGHRS, YFSETQ. The CDR3 totals 15 residues. V was pared by 0 bases and J by 5 bases, with 4 bases of the junction left unmatched. DNA for the CDR3: TGCGCCAGCAGCTTGGCCTCGGACAGGGGGCACGAGCAGTACTTC. Amino acid sequence: CASSLASDRGHEQYF.

V gene TRBV4-3 combines with J gene TRBJ2-5, with a tentative D call TRBD1 (5 bases). The CDR3 length is 14 residues. Trimming pared 0 bases from V and 11 bases from J, leaving 16 bases between. Germline V gene lookup returns CDR1 LGHNA and CDR2 YSLEER. The CDR3 DNA follows: TGCGCCAGCAGCCAAGAAATGACAGCAATTGAGCAGTACTTC. Its translation: CASSQEMTAIEQYF.

The rearrangement joins TRBV6-1 to TRBJ2-2; D call uncertain. Trimming removed 6 bases from V and 2 bases from J, with 4 bases in between. This CDR3 spans 12 amino acids. The germline V gene encodes CDR1 MNHNS and CDR2 SASEGT. The CDR3 reads CASRINTGELFF. The CDR3 bases are TGTGCCAGCAGGATAAACACCGGGGAGCTGTTTTTT.

The gene calls are TRBV9 and TRBJ2-7; D possibly corresponds to TRBD2 (5 bases). This CDR3 has 15 residues. Trimming took 0 bases from V and 3 from J, leaving 13 bases between them. The germline gives CDR1 SGDLS, CDR2 YYNGEE. CDR3 protein: CASSVAWEIGYEQYF. The CDR3 bases are TGTGCCAGCAGCGTAGCTTGGGAGATCGGCTACGAGCAGTACTTC.

The chain combines TRBV30 with TRBJ1-2; the match to TRBD1 covers 10 bases. J gave up 5 bases and V 0 bases, and 6 bases lay outside the gene matches. The CDR3 loop spans 15 amino acids. Per the germline V gene, CDR1 is GTSNPN and CDR2 is SVGIG (reference sequence). The CDR3 here is CAWSVGTGVQYGYTF. Written as DNA, the CDR3 is TGTGCCTGGAGTGTGGGGACAGGGGTACAATATGGCTACACCTTC.